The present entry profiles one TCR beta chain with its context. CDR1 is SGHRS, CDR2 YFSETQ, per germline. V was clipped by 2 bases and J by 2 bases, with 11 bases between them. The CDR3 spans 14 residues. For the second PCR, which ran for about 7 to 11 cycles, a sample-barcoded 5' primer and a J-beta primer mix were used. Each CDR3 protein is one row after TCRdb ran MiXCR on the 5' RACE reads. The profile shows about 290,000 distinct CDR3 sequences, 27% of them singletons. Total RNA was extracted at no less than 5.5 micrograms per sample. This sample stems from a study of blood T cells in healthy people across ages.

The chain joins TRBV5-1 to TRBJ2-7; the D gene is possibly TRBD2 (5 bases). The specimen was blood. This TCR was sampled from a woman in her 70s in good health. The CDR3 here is CASSFSGETYEQYF. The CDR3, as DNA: TGCGCCAGCAGCTTTTCCGGGGAAACCTACGAGCAGTACTTC.